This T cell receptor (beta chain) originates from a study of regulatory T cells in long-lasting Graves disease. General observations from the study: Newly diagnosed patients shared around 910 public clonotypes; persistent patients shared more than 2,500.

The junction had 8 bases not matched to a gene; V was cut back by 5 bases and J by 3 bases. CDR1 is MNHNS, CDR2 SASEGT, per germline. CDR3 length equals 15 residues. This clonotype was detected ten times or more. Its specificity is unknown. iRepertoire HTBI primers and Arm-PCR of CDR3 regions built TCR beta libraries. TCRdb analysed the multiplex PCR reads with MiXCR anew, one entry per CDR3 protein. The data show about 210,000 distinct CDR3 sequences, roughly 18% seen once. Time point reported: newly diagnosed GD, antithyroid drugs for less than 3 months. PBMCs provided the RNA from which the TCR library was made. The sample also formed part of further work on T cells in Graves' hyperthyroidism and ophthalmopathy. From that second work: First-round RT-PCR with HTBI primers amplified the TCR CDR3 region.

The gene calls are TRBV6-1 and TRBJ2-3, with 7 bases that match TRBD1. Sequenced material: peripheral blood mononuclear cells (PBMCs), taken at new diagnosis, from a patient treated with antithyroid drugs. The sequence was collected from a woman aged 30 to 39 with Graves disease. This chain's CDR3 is CASSKQGRDTDTQYF. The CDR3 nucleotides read TGTGCCAGCAGTAAACAGGGGCGTGATACAGATACGCAGTATTTT.